Each of the 4 T cell receptor beta chains below was sequenced from the same sample in a study of control samples from healthy donors and cancer patients. TCRdb keeps only in-frame clones here, not all; method: immunoSEQ multiplex PCR. The table includes fewer than 60,000 clones, 85% to 95% detected once. Sequenced: blood. These receptors all come from a man aged 25-45 years in good health.

This chain links TRBV3-1 (or the pseudogene TRBV3-2) with TRBJ2-7; 9 positions agree with TRBD1. Trimming at V came to 4 bases and at J to 7 bases, leaving 5 bases not matched to a gene. The CDR3 consists of 13 residues. Per germline, CDR1 LGHDT and CDR2 YNNKEL (reference sequence). DNA of the CDR3: TGTGCCAGCAGCCCGGGACAGGGATCGGAGCAGTACTTC. Translation: CASSPGQGSEQYF.

The gene calls are TRBV30 and TRBJ1-1; tentative D call: TRBD1 (5 bases). The CDR3 runs 15 residues. The V end was cut by 5 bases, the J end by 8 bases, with 24 bases between. The germline CDR1 and CDR2 sequences are GTSNPN and SVGIG (reference sequence). In nucleotides, the CDR3 is TGTGCCTGGTACCCCCCGACAGCCCAGTCGAACGAAGCTTTCTTT. Residues: CAWYPPTAQSNEAFF.

The gene calls are TRBV19 and TRBJ2-1; no firm D call. V gave up 1 base and J gave up 4 bases, with 14 bases separating them. The CDR3 runs 16 residues. Per the germline V gene, CDR1 is LNHDA and CDR2 is SQIVND (reference sequence). CDR3 coding DNA: TGTGCCAGTAGTATAGGTGGGCTTTACCTTTACAATGAGCAGTTCTTC. It yields the protein CASSIGGLYLYNEQFF.

CDR3 loop: CASSWRTGGFYGYTF. CDR3 sequence (DNA): TGTGCCAGCAGCTGGCGGACAGGGGGATTCTATGGCTACACCTTC. The chain uses TRBV7-9 and TRBJ1-2; 10 positions match TRBD1. CDR1 SEHNR and CDR2 FQNEAQ come from the germline V gene (reference sequence). The CDR3 totals 15 residues. After removal of 4 bases from V and 4 bases from J, the junction contained 6 bases not matched to a gene.